The rows below give T cell receptor beta chains drawn from one sample of a study of shared clonotypes between healthy human individuals. TCRdb's copy holds only in-frame clones and misses some; the assay was immunoSEQ multiplex PCR. The profile covers about 460,000 clones, with about 74% appearing a single time and about 12% taken by the ten largest. Source material: PBMCs. The receptors were gathered from a woman in her 40s in good health. Some clones in this sample may be carry-over from other donors' samples. Both conserved end residues are part of each CDR3. Each record gives: J gene, V gene, D gene, clone size, CDR3 DNA, CDR3 protein. The D gene is left open where the match is weak. Not all rows give a size; the values are once, few, many and, for expanded clones, a class.

j_call: TRBJ2-1
v_call: TRBV19
d_call: NA
clone_size: NA
cdr3_nt: TGTGCCAGTAGTATGGGGGCGGAGACCTACAATGAGCAGTTCTTC
cdr3_aa: CASSMGAETYNEQFF

j_call: TRBJ1-1
v_call: TRBV10-3
d_call: TRBD1
clone_size: many
cdr3_nt: TGTGCCATCAGAGGGGGACAGGGAGGTTCTGAAGCTTTCTTT
cdr3_aa: CAIRGGQGGSEAFF

j_call: TRBJ2-7
v_call: TRBV6-5
d_call: NA
clone_size: NA
cdr3_nt: TGTGCCAGCAGCCTCCGACAGTTAGGGCAGTACTTC
cdr3_aa: CASSLRQLGQYF

j_call: TRBJ2-5
v_call: TRBV7-6
d_call: NA
clone_size: once
cdr3_nt: TGTGCCAGCAGCACCAGATACCGGGTCCCCCTTTCAGAGCAGTACTTC
cdr3_aa: CASSTRYRVPLSEQYF

j_call: TRBJ2-1
v_call: TRBV20-1
d_call: NA
clone_size: NA
cdr3_nt: TGCAGTGCTGACCGGAATGAGCAGTTCTTC
cdr3_aa: CSADRNEQFF

j_call: TRBJ1-1
v_call: TRBV27
d_call: NA
clone_size: NA
cdr3_nt: TGTGCCAGAGTAAAGGAGAGGAACACTGAAGCTTTCTTT
cdr3_aa: CARVKERNTEAFF

j_call: TRBJ2-7
v_call: TRBV4-2
d_call: NA
clone_size: NA
cdr3_nt: TGTGCCAGCAGCCGCGAAGGGGGTTTTTATGGCGAGCAGTACTTC
cdr3_aa: CASSREGGFYGEQYF

j_call: TRBJ2-1
v_call: TRBV19
d_call: TRBD1
clone_size: NA
cdr3_nt: TGTGCCAGTAGTAGAGGACAGGGGGCGTTTGATGAGCAGTTCTTC
cdr3_aa: CASSRGQGAFDEQFF

j_call: TRBJ1-4
v_call: TRBV2
d_call: NA
clone_size: once
cdr3_nt: TGTGCCACACCAACAGGGAGGGATAATGAAAAACTGTTTTTT
cdr3_aa: CATPTGRDNEKLFF

j_call: TRBJ2-3
v_call: TRBV7-3
d_call: TRBD2
clone_size: NA
cdr3_nt: TGTGCCAGCAGCCCTAGGGCTAGCGGCCGCACAGATACGCAGTATTTT
cdr3_aa: CASSPRASGRTDTQYF

j_call: TRBJ1-1
v_call: TRBV2
d_call: TRBD1
clone_size: many
cdr3_nt: TGTGCCAGCAGTTGGGACAGGGAAGCTTTCTTT
cdr3_aa: CASSWDREAFF

j_call: TRBJ1-1
v_call: TRBV28
d_call: NA
clone_size: many
cdr3_nt: TGTGCCAGCACCCCCCCGGGGGGGAGGAACACTGAAGCTTTCTTT
cdr3_aa: CASTPPGGRNTEAFF

j_call: TRBJ1-2
v_call: TRBV7-8
d_call: NA
clone_size: many
cdr3_nt: TGTGCCAGCAGCTTAGGAGGCAGGGGCGACTATGGCTACACCTTC
cdr3_aa: CASSLGGRGDYGYTF

j_call: TRBJ2-7
v_call: TRBV15
d_call: NA
clone_size: few
cdr3_nt: TGTGCCACCAGCAGAGGGGCAGGGGATGGGGCTTACGAGCAGTACTTC
cdr3_aa: CATSRGAGDGAYEQYF

j_call: TRBJ2-1
v_call: TRBV25-1
d_call: NA
clone_size: few
cdr3_nt: TGTGCCAGCAAGGGGGAGAGGCCCTACAATGAGCAGTTCTTC
cdr3_aa: CASKGERPYNEQFF

j_call: TRBJ1-5
v_call: TRBV29-1
d_call: NA
clone_size: NA
cdr3_nt: TGCAGCGTTGAAGATCTTGCGGGGTCCCAGCATTTT
cdr3_aa: CSVEDLAGSQHF

j_call: TRBJ1-4
v_call: TRBV5-4
d_call: TRBD1
clone_size: NA
cdr3_nt: TGTGCCAGCAGCTTGGCCGGGACAGAGAATGAAAAACTGTTTTTT
cdr3_aa: CASSLAGTENEKLFF

j_call: TRBJ2-7
v_call: TRBV7-9
d_call: NA
clone_size: NA
cdr3_nt: TGTGCCAGCAGCTCAAAAGTAGGAGGGCGGTACGAGCAGTACTTC
cdr3_aa: CASSSKVGGRYEQYF

j_call: TRBJ2-5
v_call: TRBV7-3
d_call: NA
clone_size: NA
cdr3_nt: TGTGCCAGCAGCCCCTCGGCTGTAGTAGGAGAGACCCAGTACTTC
cdr3_aa: CASSPSAVVGETQYF

j_call: TRBJ2-1
v_call: TRBV19
d_call: TRBD2
clone_size: NA
cdr3_nt: TGTGCCAGTAGTATTTACCTCCCAGCGACTAGCGGGAGTTACTACAATGAGCAGTTCTTC
cdr3_aa: CASSIYLPATSGSYYNEQFF

j_call: TRBJ2-5
v_call: TRBV11-2
d_call: NA
clone_size: NA
cdr3_nt: TGTGCCAGCAGCTTAGTCACAGGTCAAGAGACCCAGTACTTC
cdr3_aa: CASSLVTGQETQYF

j_call: TRBJ1-4
v_call: TRBV9
d_call: NA
clone_size: NA
cdr3_nt: TGTGCCAGCAGCCGCGGAGGGTTTGGGGAAAAACTGTTTTTT
cdr3_aa: CASSRGGFGEKLFF

j_call: TRBJ2-3
v_call: TRBV28
d_call: TRBD2
clone_size: NA
cdr3_nt: TGTGCCAGCAGTTTACCCCCTAGCGGGAGGGATACGCAGTATTTT
cdr3_aa: CASSLPPSGRDTQYF

j_call: TRBJ2-5
v_call: TRBV6-5
d_call: NA
clone_size: NA
cdr3_nt: TGTGCCAGCGGGGTCCAAGAGACCCAGTACTTC
cdr3_aa: CASGVQETQYF

j_call: TRBJ2-3
v_call: TRBV5-1
d_call: NA
clone_size: NA
cdr3_nt: TGCGCCAGCAGCTTGGCGGTGGCAGGGCCTAATACGCAGTATTTT
cdr3_aa: CASSLAVAGPNTQYF

j_call: TRBJ2-2
v_call: TRBV4-2
d_call: NA
clone_size: NA
cdr3_nt: TGTGCCAGCAGCCCACGGGCAGGGCGAGTCTCCGGGGAGCTGTTTTTT
cdr3_aa: CASSPRAGRVSGELFF

j_call: TRBJ2-7
v_call: TRBV18
d_call: NA
clone_size: NA
cdr3_nt: TGTGCCAGCTCACCTCAATACGAGCAGTACTTC
cdr3_aa: CASSPQYEQYF

j_call: TRBJ2-7
v_call: TRBV11-2
d_call: TRBD2
clone_size: NA
cdr3_nt: TGTGCCAGCAACTTGGGACTACACTACGAGCAGTACTTC
cdr3_aa: CASNLGLHYEQYF

j_call: TRBJ2-1
v_call: TRBV30
d_call: TRBD1
clone_size: NA
cdr3_nt: TGTGCCTGGAGTCCCCGGGACAGGGCCAGGGAGCAGTTCTTC
cdr3_aa: CAWSPRDRAREQFF

j_call: TRBJ2-2
v_call: TRBV23-1
d_call: TRBD2
clone_size: NA
cdr3_nt: TGCGCCAGCAGTCAATGGTTTCGACTAGCGGGAGAAGCGAACACCGGGGAGCTGTTTTTT
cdr3_aa: CASSQWFRLAGEANTGELFF

j_call: TRBJ1-5
v_call: TRBV28
d_call: TRBD1
clone_size: NA
cdr3_nt: TGTGCCAGCAGTCGACCGATCGGACAGGGGTTGGCTCAGCCCCAGCATTTT
cdr3_aa: CASSRPIGQGLAQPQHF

j_call: TRBJ1-2
v_call: TRBV5-1
d_call: NA
clone_size: NA
cdr3_nt: TGCGCCAGCAGCTTGGGTCGGGACTATGGCTACACCTTC
cdr3_aa: CASSLGRDYGYTF

j_call: TRBJ1-2
v_call: TRBV2
d_call: TRBD1
clone_size: NA
cdr3_nt: TGTGCCAGCAGCGGAGGGGACAGGGGTTCCACCTTC
cdr3_aa: CASSGGDRGSTF

j_call: TRBJ2-3
v_call: TRBV9
d_call: NA
clone_size: few
cdr3_nt: TGTGCCAGCAGCGTCTTCACAGATCCCACAGATACGCAGTATTTT
cdr3_aa: CASSVFTDPTDTQYF

j_call: TRBJ2-2
v_call: TRBV9
d_call: NA
clone_size: NA
cdr3_nt: TGTGCCAGCAGCCAGCCTTCTGGGGCGGACACCGGGGAGCTGTTTTTT
cdr3_aa: CASSQPSGADTGELFF

j_call: TRBJ1-1
v_call: TRBV5-4
d_call: TRBD1
clone_size: NA
cdr3_nt: TGTGCCAGCAGCTTGGCAGGGGGTGGTGAAGCTTTCTTT
cdr3_aa: CASSLAGGGEAFF

j_call: TRBJ1-5
v_call: TRBV2
d_call: NA
clone_size: NA
cdr3_nt: TGTGCCAGCAGTGACAAGGATCCGGGGCCCCAGCATTTT
cdr3_aa: CASSDKDPGPQHF

j_call: TRBJ2-7
v_call: TRBV11-2
d_call: TRBD1
clone_size: NA
cdr3_nt: TGTGCCAGCAGCTCCGGGACAGGCTACGAGCAGTACTTC
cdr3_aa: CASSSGTGYEQYF

j_call: TRBJ2-7
v_call: TRBV10-1
d_call: NA
clone_size: NA
cdr3_nt: TGCGCCAGCACCAACTACGAGCAGTACTTC
cdr3_aa: CASTNYEQYF

j_call: TRBJ2-5
v_call: TRBV29-1
d_call: NA
clone_size: NA
cdr3_nt: TGCAGCGTTGGTACTCCTGGGGGACTCGACCTCCAGTACTTC
cdr3_aa: CSVGTPGGLDLQYF

j_call: TRBJ1-2
v_call: TRBV19
d_call: NA
clone_size: NA
cdr3_nt: TGTGCCAGTAGTAGCCAGCTGGGTGGCTATGGCTACACCTTC
cdr3_aa: CASSSQLGGYGYTF

j_call: TRBJ1-5
v_call: TRBV5-5
d_call: NA
clone_size: once
cdr3_nt: TGTGCCAGCAGCCCGCGAACAACGGAGCAGCCCCAGCATTTT
cdr3_aa: CASSPRTTEQPQHF

j_call: TRBJ2-7
v_call: TRBV5-6
d_call: NA
clone_size: NA
cdr3_nt: TGTGCCAGCAGCTACGGGTGGGAGCAGTACTTC
cdr3_aa: CASSYGWEQYF

j_call: TRBJ2-7
v_call: TRBV7-8
d_call: TRBD2
clone_size: NA
cdr3_nt: TGTGCCAGCAGCAAGCCTAGCGGGAGAGGGGGGGAGCAGTACTTC
cdr3_aa: CASSKPSGRGGEQYF

j_call: TRBJ1-4
v_call: TRBV7-2
d_call: NA
clone_size: once
cdr3_nt: TGTGCCAGCAGCCCCGGGACGGAAAATGAAAAACTGTTTTTT
cdr3_aa: CASSPGTENEKLFF